This T cell receptor (beta chain) was recovered during a study of cytomegalovirus exposure and HLA in healthy donors. Points from the study as a whole: For most TCR sequences rarity was the rule, although some public TCRs occurred in many donors.

Amplification used 60 Vbeta primers and 13 Jbeta primers. Produced via immunoSEQ multiplex PCR; TCRdb's table is partial and in-frame only. The sample lists 150,000 to 250,000 clones, around 85% occurring once. Of note for this clone: The antigen is undetermined.

The sample consisted of PBMCs. The TCR sequence derives from a woman aged 50 to 65 in good health and CMV-seronegative.

CDR3 amino acids: CATNPGTGGLNTEAFF. CDR3 DNA: TGTGCCACCAACCCCGGGACAGGGGGCCTGAACACTGAAGCTTTCTTT. This rearrangement joins TRBV15 to TRBJ1-1, with 12 bases identical to TRBD1. Germline lookup yields CDR1 LNHNV and CDR2 YYDKDF (reference sequence). The CDR3 sequence is 16 residues long. Unmatched junction bases numbered 6, after V lost 7 bases and J lost 0 bases.